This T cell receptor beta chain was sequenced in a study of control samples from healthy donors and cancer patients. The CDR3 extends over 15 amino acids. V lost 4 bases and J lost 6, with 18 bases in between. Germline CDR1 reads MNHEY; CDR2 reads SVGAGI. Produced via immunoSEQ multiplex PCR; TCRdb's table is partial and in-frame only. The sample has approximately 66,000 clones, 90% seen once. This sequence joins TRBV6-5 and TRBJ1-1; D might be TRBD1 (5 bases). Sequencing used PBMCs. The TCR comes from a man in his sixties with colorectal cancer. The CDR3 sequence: CASSSIGGRSAEAFF. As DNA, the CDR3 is TGTGCCAGCAGTTCTATTGGGGGGAGGAGTGCTGAAGCTTTCTTT.